The 6 T cell receptor beta chains below all came from one sample that was sequenced in a study of control samples from healthy donors and cancer patients. The repertoire was sequenced with immunoSEQ multiplex PCR; TCRdb's copy has only in-frame clones and lacks some. Of fewer than 200,000 clones in the sample, about 94% were seen once. Material: PBMCs. These receptors originate from a man aged 55 to 70 with colorectal cancer.

The chain is built from TRBV7-2 and TRBJ1-1; D is ambiguous. Germline lookup yields CDR1 SGHTA and CDR2 FQGNSA. Trimming took 1 base from V and 6 from J, leaving 18 bases between them. The CDR3 totals 16 residues. The CDR3 loop reads CASSLGSVSRQAEAFF. DNA of the CDR3: TGTGCCAGCAGCTTAGGGAGTGTCAGCCGTCAGGCTGAAGCTTTCTTT.

This clone has just one count. V usage is TRBV5-1 and J usage is TRBJ2-5; 7 nucleotides align to TRBD2. Germline CDR1 reads SGHRS; CDR2 reads YFSETQ. V shed 4 bases, J shed 1 base, and the junction held 7 bases outside the gene matches. The CDR3 totals 15 residues. CDR3 amino acids: CASSGFTGGQETQYF. CDR3 coding DNA: TGCGCCAGCAGCGGCTTCACGGGGGGCCAAGAGACCCAGTACTTC.

CDR3 region: CASSEARVLTGELFF. CDR3 sequence (DNA): TGTGCCAGCAGTGAAGCCAGGGTTTTAACCGGGGAGCTGTTTTTT. The V gene is TRBV6-1, the J gene TRBJ2-2; TRBD1 might be the D (5 bases). This CDR3 comprises 15 residues. CDR1 and CDR2 from the germline V gene are MNHNS and SASEGT. Trimming pared 0 bases from V and 5 bases from J, leaving 10 bases between.

The gene calls are TRBV7-9 and TRBJ2-7; D unresolved. The CDR3 totals 11 residues. CDR1 is SEHNR, CDR2 FQNEAQ, per germline (reference sequence). V was pared by 5 bases and J by 3 bases, with 5 bases between. The CDR3 loop is CASSPFYEQYF. The CDR3 bases are TGTGCCAGCAGCCCCTTCTACGAGCAGTACTTC.

This chain uses TRBV27 with TRBJ2-1; no clear D gene. This CDR3 spans 13 amino acids. V lost 10 bases and J 8 bases, leaving 18 bases between the germline ends. In germline, CDR1 is MNHEY, CDR2 SMNVEV (reference sequence). The CDR3 coding sequence is TGTGCCACCGCCGGAGTTACGCGCGATGAGCAGTTCTTC. As protein: CATAGVTRDEQFF.

The chain carries TRBV5-1 and TRBJ1-1; 7 positions match TRBD1. Unmatched junction bases numbered 13, after V lost 0 bases and J lost 11 bases. CDR3 length equals 15 residues. Germline V gives CDR1 SGHRS, CDR2 YFSETQ. The CDR3 nucleotides read TGCGCCAGCAGCTTGGGGGGCCAGGGGGACGGTGACGCTTTCTTT. Translation gives CASSLGGQGDGDAFF. The variable domain in full, with the rest retrieved from reference TRBV5-1 and TRBJ1-1, is KAGVTQTPRYLIKTRGQQVTLSCSPISGHRSVSWYQQTPGQGLQFLFEYFSETQRNKGNFPGRFSGRQFSNSRSEMNVSTLELGDSALYLCASSLGGQGDGDAFFGQGTRLTVV.